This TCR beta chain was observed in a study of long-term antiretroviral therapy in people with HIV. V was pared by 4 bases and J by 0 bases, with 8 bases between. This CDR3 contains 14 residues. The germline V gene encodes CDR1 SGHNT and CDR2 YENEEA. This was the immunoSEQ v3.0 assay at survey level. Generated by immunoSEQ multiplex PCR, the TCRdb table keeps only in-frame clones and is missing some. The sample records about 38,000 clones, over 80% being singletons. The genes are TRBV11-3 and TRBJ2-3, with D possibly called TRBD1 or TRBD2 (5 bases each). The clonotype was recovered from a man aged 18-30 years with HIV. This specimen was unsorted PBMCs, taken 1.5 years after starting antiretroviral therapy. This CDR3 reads CASSWDGSTDTQYF. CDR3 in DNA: TGTGCCAGCAGCTGGGACGGAAGCACAGATACGCAGTATTTT.